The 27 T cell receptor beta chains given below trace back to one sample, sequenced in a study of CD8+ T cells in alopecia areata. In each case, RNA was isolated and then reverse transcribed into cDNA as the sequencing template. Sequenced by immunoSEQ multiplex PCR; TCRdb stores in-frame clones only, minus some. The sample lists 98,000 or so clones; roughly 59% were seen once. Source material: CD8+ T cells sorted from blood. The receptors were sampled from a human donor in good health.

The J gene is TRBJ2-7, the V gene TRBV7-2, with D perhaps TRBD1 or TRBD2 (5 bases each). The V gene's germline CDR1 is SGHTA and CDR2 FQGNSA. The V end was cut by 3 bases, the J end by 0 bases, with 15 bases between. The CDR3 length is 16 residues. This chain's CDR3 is CASSLGVGRGSYEQYF. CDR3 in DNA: TGTGCCAGCAGCTTGGGGGTAGGTCGGGGCTCCTACGAGCAGTACTTC.

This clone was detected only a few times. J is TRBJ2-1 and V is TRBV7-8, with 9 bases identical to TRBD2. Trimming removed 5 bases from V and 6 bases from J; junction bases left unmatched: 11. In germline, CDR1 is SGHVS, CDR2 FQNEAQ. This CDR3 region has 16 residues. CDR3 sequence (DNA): TGTGCCAGCAGCCCGTTCCGCGGGGGGGTGACCAATGAGCAGTTCTTC. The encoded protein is CASSPFRGGVTNEQFF.

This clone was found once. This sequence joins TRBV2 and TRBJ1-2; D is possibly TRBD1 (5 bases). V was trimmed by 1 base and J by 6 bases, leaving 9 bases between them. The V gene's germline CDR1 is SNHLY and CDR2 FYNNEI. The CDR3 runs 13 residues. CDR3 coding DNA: TGTGCCAGCAGTGAAGGGCAGGGTGATGGCTACACCTTC. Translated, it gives CASSEGQGDGYTF.

Written as DNA, the CDR3 is TGCGCCAGCAGCTTTGAGGGAACAGGGGTAGGAGATACGCAGTATTTT. Translating gives CASSFEGTGVGDTQYF. The chain uses TRBV5-1 and TRBJ2-3; 7 bases are shared with TRBD1. CDR1 is SGHRS and CDR2 is YFSETQ in the germline V gene. J gave up 5 bases and V 2 bases, and 11 bases lay outside the gene matches. This CDR3 has 16 amino acids.

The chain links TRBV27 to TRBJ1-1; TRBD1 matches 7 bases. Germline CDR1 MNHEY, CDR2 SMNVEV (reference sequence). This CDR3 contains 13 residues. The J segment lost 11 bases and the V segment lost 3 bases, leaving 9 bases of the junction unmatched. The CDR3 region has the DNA TGTGCCAGCAGTTTCCCAGGGGGGTTTGAGGCTTTCTTT. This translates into CASSFPGGFEAFF.

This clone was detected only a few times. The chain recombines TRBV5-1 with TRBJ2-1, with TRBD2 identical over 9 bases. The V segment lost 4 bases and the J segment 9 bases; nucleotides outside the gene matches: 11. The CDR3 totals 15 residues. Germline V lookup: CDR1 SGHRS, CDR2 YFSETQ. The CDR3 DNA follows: TGCGCCAGCAGCGTGACTAGCGGCGGGAGGGGTGAGCAGTTCTTC. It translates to CASSVTSGGRGEQFF.

This CDR3 is CASSYRGGGFNTEAFF. The CDR3 region has the DNA TGTGCCAGCAGTTACAGGGGCGGAGGGTTTAACACTGAAGCTTTCTTT. The V call is TRBV6-5, the J call TRBJ1-1, with TRBD1 as a possible D gene (5 bases). Trimming took off 2 bases at V and 2 bases at J, with 15 bases between the two ends. Per germline, CDR1 MNHEY and CDR2 SVGAGI. The CDR3 is 16 amino acids.

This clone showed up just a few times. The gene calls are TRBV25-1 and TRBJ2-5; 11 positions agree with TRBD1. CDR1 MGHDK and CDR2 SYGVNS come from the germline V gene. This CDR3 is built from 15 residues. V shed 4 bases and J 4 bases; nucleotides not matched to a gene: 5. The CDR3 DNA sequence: TGTGCCAGCAGTGGAGAAGGGACAGGGGGAGAGACCCAGTACTTC. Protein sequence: CASSGEGTGGETQYF.

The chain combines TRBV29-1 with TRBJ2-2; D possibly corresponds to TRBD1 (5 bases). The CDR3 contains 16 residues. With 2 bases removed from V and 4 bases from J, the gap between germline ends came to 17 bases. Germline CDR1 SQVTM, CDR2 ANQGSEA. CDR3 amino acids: CSVEIPAGWGTGELFF. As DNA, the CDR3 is TGCAGCGTTGAAATCCCCGCAGGGTGGGGCACCGGGGAGCTGTTTTTT.

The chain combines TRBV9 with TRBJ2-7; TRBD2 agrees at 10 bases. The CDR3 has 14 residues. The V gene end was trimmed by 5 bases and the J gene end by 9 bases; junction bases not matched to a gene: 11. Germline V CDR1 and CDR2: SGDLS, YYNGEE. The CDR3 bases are TGTGCCAGCAGGAAAATAGCGGGGGGCCAGCCGCAGTACTTC. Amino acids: CASRKIAGGQPQYF.

The CDR3 region has the DNA TGTGCCAGCAGTCGGGACGGCTCCTATGGCTACACCTTC. Translation: CASSRDGSYGYTF. This chain connects TRBV7-2 to TRBJ1-2, with D tentatively TRBD1 (5 bases). The CDR3 length is 13 residues. Germline V gene sequence: CDR1 SGHTA, CDR2 FQGNSA. V shed 6 bases and J shed 4 bases, with 12 bases lying between them.

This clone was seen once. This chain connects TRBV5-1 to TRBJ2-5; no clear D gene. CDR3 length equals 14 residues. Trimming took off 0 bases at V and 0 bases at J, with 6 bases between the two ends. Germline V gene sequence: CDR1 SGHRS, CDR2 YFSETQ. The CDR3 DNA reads TGCGCCAGCAGCTTGGCATTGTACCAAGAGACCCAGTACTTC. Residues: CASSLALYQETQYF.

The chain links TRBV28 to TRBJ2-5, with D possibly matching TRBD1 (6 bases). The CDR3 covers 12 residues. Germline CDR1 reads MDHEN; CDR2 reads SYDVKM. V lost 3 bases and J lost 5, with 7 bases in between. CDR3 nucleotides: TGTGCCAGCAGTTTTACAGGGGAGACCCAGTACTTC. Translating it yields CASSFTGETQYF.

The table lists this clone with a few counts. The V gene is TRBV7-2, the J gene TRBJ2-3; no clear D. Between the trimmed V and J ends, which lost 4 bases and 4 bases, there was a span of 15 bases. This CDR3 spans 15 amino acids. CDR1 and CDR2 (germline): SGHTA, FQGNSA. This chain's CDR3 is CASSYSGLRADTQYF. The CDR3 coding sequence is TGTGCCAGCAGCTATTCGGGCCTTAGGGCAGATACGCAGTATTTT. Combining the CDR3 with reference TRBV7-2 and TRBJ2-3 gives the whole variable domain GAGVSQSPSNKVTEKGKDVELRCDPISGHTALYWYRQSLGQGLEFLIYFQGNSAPDKSGLPSDRFSAERTGGSVSTLTIQRTQQEDSAVYLCASSYSGLRADTQYFGPGTRLTVL.

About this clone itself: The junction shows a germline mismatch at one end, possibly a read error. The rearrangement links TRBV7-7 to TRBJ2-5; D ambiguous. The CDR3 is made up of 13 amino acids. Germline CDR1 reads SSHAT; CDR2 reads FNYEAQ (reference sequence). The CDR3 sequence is CASSSHEQETQYF. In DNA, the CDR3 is TGTGCTAGCAGTTCACATGAGCAAGAGACCCAGTACTTC.

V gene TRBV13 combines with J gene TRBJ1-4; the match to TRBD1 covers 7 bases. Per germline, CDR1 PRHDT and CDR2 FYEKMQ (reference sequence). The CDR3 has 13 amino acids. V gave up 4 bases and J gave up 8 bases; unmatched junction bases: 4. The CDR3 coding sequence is TGTGCCAGCAGCTCCAGGGGGGAAGAAAAACTGTTTTTT. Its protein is CASSSRGEEKLFF.

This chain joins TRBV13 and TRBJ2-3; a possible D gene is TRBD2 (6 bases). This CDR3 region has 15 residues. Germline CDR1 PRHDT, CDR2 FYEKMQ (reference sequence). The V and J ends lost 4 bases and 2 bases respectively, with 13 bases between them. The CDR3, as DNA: TGTGCCAGCAGCTCCCTAGCGTCGGACACAGATACGCAGTATTTT. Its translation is CASSSLASDTDTQYF.

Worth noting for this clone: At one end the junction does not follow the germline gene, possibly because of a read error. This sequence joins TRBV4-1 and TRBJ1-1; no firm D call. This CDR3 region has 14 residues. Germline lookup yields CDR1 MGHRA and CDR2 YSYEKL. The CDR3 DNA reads TGCGCCAGCAGCCAAGACCGGACGGCCCCTGACTTACTGTTT. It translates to CASSQDRTAPDLLF.

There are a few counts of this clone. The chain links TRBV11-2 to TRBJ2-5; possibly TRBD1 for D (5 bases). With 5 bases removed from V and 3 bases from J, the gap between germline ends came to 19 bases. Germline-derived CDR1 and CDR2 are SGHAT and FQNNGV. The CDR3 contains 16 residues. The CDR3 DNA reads TGTGCCAGCAGCCAGTCGGGTCCAGGGTCGGAAGAGACCCAGTACTTC. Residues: CASSQSGPGSEETQYF.

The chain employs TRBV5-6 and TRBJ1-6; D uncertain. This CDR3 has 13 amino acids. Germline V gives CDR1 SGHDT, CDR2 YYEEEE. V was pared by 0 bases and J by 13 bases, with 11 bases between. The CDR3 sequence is CASSLGSGRPLHF. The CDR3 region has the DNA TGTGCCAGCAGCTTGGGGTCCGGAAGGCCCCTCCACTTT.

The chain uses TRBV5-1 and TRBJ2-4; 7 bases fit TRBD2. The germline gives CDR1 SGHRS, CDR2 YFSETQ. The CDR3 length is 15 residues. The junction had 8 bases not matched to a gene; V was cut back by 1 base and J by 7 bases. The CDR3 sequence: CASSLWVREENIQYF. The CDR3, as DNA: TGCGCCAGCAGCTTGTGGGTCCGGGAGGAGAACATTCAGTACTTC.

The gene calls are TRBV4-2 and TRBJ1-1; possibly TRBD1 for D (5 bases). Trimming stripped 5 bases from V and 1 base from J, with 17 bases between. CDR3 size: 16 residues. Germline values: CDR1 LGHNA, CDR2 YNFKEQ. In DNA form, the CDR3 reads TGTGCCAGCAGCGTATCACTGGGGCAGCCGAACACTGAAGCTTTCTTT. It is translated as CASSVSLGQPNTEAFF.

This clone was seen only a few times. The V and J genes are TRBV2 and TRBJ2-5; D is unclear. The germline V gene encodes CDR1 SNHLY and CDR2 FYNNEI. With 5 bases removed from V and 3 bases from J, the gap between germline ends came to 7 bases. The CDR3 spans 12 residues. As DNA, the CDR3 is TGTGCCAGCAGTCTCGCGGAAGAGACCCAGTACTTC. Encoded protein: CASSLAEETQYF.

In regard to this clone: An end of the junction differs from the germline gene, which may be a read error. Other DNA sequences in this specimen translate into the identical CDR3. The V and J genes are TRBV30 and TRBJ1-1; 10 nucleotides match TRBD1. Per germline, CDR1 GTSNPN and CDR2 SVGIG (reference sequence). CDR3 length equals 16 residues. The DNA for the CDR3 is TGTGCCTGGAAGACAGGGGGCCGATCGGCGTGGACTGAAGCCTTCTTT. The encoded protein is CAWKTGGRSAWTEAFF.

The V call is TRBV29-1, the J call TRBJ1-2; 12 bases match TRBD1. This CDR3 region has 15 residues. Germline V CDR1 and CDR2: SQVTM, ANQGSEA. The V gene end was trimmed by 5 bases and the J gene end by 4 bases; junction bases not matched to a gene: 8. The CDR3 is CSVKTPGQGAYGYTF. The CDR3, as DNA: TGCAGCGTTAAGACCCCGGGACAGGGGGCCTATGGCTACACCTTC.

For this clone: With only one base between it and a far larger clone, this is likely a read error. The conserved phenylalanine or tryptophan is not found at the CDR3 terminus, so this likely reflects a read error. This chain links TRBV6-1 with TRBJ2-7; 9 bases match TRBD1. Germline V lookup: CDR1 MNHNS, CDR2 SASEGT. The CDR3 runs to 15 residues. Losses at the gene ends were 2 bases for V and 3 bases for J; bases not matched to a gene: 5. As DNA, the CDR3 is TGTGCCAGCAGTGAACTTCCGGGACAGGGCTACGAGCAGTACCTC. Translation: CASSELPGQGYEQYL.

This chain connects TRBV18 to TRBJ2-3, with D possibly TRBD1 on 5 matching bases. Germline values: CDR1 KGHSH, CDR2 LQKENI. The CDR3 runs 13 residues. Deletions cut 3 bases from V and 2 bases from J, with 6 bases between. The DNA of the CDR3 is TGTGCCAGCTCACCCAGGGACACAGATACGCAGTATTTT. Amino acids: CASSPRDTDTQYF.